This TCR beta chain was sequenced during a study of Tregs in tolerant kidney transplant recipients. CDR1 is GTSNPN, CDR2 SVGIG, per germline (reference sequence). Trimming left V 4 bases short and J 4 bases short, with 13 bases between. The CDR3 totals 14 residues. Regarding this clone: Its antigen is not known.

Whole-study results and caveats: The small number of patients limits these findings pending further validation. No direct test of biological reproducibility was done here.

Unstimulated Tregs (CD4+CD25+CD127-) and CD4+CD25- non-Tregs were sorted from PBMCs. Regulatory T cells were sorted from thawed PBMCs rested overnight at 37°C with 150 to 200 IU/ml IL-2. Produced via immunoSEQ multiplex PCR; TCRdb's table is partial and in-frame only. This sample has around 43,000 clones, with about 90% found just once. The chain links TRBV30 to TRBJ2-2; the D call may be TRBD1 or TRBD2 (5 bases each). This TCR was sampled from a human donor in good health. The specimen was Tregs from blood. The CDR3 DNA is TGTGCCTGGACCCAACCTGGGGGCACCGGGGAGCTGTTTTTT. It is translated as CAWTQPGGTGELFF.